This T cell receptor (beta chain) came from a study of T-cell memory formation after mild COVID-19. Germline V CDR1 and CDR2: LGHNA, YNFKEQ. V gave up 1 base and J gave up 0 bases, with 10 bases separating them. The CDR3 totals 15 residues. TCRdb reprocessed the 5' RACE reads via MiXCR and lists one record per CDR3 protein. The data show fewer than 650,000 distinct CDR3 sequences, with less than 25% seen just once and around 8.4% held by the top ten. The TCR sequence derives from an adult woman who had mild COVID-19 (a few samples of this study predate the infection). Cell type and time point are not known. This sequence joins TRBV4-2 and TRBJ2-7; D not certain. The sequencing sample was made of PBMCs or a T cell subset sorted from them (not recorded which). Written as DNA, the CDR3 is TGTGCCAGCAGCCAAGGGACGGATAGCTCCTACGAGCAGTACTTC. Protein product: CASSQGTDSSYEQYF.